This T cell receptor beta chain derives from a study of follicular helper T cells after annual influenza vaccination. The wider study: Blood was drawn on days 0, 7 and 28 after vaccination.

Described time point: 2015-2016 season, 7 days after influenza vaccination. Before and after seasonal inactivated influenza vaccination, adults gave blood for sorting CD4 subsets for sequencing. Clones were sequenced by immunoSEQ multiplex PCR, and TCRdb holds only the in-frame ones, with some missing. Among 4,000 to 5,500 clones, 83% were seen once, and the ten largest hold roughly 1.2%. General study points: Most later recoveries of Day 7 ICOS+CD38+ clones were ICOS-CD38- cTfh.

In regard to this clone: What it recognizes is unknown.

The clonotype comes from an adult who received the influenza vaccine. Source: CXCR5+ CD38- circulating T follicular helper cells from blood, taken 7 days after influenza vaccination. Subset: circulating Tfh, non-naive CD4+CXCR5+PD-1+ (ICOS+CD38+ or ICOS-CD38-).

The CDR3 DNA is TGTGCCAGCAGCGCCCGAGTGGGTGGCTACACCTTC. It codes for CASSARVGGYTF. The chain carries TRBV7-2 and TRBJ1-2, with D hard to call. Trimming shortened V by 5 bases and J by 7 bases, and 11 bases separated the two germline ends. Germline V gene sequence: CDR1 SGHTA, CDR2 FQGNSA. This CDR3 has 12 residues.